The entry below gives a single TCR beta chain sequence along with its context. Its target antigen remains unknown. No base qualities exist here, and no much larger clone lies one base off it. To sequence the TCRbeta CDR3 region, genomic DNA was isolated from the sorted cells. The immunoSEQ Assay was used for sequencing of TCRbeta CDR3 regions. Held by TCRdb, this immuneACCESS table contains in-frame sequences only and omits some clones. Under half of the omission traces to an unresolved V gene where checked; the cause of the rest is unknown. This sample comprises roughly 60,000 clones, around 93% of them detected only once. Roughly 0.45% of the sample is in the top ten clones. Patients with autoimmune disease history or receiving systemic immunosuppression were excluded from the trial. Peripheral blood for TCR sequencing was drawn from every dose cohort at baseline, at cycle 4 day 1 and at cycle 7 day 1. The samples were drawn from a first-in-human, open-label, multicenter phase I dose-escalation trial of ivuxolimab. Adults with locally advanced or metastatic melanoma, renal cell carcinoma, hepatocellular carcinoma or head and neck squamous cell carcinoma were enrolled in the trial. CD4+ and CD8+ T cells were sorted separately from peripheral blood before TCR sequencing.

These data originate in a study of OX40 agonist ivuxolimab in advanced cancers. In the study overall: Ivuxolimab was an agonistic, fully human IgG2 monoclonal antibody directed against OX40 (CD134), a costimulatory receptor. Intravenous ivuxolimab was administered to patients every 2 weeks at six dose levels: 0.01, 0.1, 0.3, 1.5, 3 and 10 mg/kg. Of the roughly 52 dose-escalation patients, hepatocellular carcinoma was present in about 20, melanoma in roughly 15, renal cell carcinoma in 9 and head and neck cancer in 9. In the dose-escalation cohort, roughly 80% of patients were male, and the mean age was roughly 60 years, with a range of about 20 to 79. Patients were allowed to have had prior anti-PD-1, anti-PD-L1 or anti-CTLA-4 therapy, and around 40% of the dose-escalation patients had previously received checkpoint inhibitors. Partial responses were achieved by three dose-escalation patients, of whom one had hepatocellular carcinoma and two had cutaneous melanoma. The point of sequencing TCRbeta in the periphery was to test whether ivuxolimab changed TCR sequence diversity and drove clonal T-cell expansion. The paper covers the monotherapy dose-escalation part of the phase I ivuxolimab trial, which included N of about 56 patients. Paper-wide results and their limitations: After ivuxolimab, more expanded clones were found on average in CD8+ T cells than in CD4+ T cells. At doses of 0.1 to 3.0 mg/kg, clonal expansion of both CD4+ and CD8+ blood T cells was observed from baseline to week 6. Low levels of normalized T-cell clonal expansion were also seen in some nonresponding patients. Which antigens the clonally expanded peripheral T cells were specific for was not determined. In the 0.1-3.0 mg/kg groups, partial responders had among the lowest normalized peripheral clonal expansion, particularly in CD8+ T cells.

This clonotype was obtained from an adult with an advanced solid tumor such as melanoma, head and neck, liver or kidney cancer. The sequencing used CD4+ or CD8+ T cells sorted from blood, collected in a trial of the OX40 agonist ivuxolimab.

The DNA is as follows: TGTGCCAGCAGCCAAGTGGGGAACAGGGGAACGCGAACTAATGAAAAACTGTTTTTT. Translated, this gives CASSQVGNRGTRTNEKLFF. The sequence links TRBV14 to TRBJ1-4; 7 of the junction bases match TRBD1. The CDR3 runs 19 residues from the cysteine to the phenylalanine. Kept here is only the CDR3 DNA, which spans 57 bases and is read in frame from base 1. In the germline V gene, CDR1 corresponds to SGHDN and CDR2 to FVKESK. Trimmed from V: 1 base; trimmed from J: 1 base; junction bases lacking a gene match: 12.